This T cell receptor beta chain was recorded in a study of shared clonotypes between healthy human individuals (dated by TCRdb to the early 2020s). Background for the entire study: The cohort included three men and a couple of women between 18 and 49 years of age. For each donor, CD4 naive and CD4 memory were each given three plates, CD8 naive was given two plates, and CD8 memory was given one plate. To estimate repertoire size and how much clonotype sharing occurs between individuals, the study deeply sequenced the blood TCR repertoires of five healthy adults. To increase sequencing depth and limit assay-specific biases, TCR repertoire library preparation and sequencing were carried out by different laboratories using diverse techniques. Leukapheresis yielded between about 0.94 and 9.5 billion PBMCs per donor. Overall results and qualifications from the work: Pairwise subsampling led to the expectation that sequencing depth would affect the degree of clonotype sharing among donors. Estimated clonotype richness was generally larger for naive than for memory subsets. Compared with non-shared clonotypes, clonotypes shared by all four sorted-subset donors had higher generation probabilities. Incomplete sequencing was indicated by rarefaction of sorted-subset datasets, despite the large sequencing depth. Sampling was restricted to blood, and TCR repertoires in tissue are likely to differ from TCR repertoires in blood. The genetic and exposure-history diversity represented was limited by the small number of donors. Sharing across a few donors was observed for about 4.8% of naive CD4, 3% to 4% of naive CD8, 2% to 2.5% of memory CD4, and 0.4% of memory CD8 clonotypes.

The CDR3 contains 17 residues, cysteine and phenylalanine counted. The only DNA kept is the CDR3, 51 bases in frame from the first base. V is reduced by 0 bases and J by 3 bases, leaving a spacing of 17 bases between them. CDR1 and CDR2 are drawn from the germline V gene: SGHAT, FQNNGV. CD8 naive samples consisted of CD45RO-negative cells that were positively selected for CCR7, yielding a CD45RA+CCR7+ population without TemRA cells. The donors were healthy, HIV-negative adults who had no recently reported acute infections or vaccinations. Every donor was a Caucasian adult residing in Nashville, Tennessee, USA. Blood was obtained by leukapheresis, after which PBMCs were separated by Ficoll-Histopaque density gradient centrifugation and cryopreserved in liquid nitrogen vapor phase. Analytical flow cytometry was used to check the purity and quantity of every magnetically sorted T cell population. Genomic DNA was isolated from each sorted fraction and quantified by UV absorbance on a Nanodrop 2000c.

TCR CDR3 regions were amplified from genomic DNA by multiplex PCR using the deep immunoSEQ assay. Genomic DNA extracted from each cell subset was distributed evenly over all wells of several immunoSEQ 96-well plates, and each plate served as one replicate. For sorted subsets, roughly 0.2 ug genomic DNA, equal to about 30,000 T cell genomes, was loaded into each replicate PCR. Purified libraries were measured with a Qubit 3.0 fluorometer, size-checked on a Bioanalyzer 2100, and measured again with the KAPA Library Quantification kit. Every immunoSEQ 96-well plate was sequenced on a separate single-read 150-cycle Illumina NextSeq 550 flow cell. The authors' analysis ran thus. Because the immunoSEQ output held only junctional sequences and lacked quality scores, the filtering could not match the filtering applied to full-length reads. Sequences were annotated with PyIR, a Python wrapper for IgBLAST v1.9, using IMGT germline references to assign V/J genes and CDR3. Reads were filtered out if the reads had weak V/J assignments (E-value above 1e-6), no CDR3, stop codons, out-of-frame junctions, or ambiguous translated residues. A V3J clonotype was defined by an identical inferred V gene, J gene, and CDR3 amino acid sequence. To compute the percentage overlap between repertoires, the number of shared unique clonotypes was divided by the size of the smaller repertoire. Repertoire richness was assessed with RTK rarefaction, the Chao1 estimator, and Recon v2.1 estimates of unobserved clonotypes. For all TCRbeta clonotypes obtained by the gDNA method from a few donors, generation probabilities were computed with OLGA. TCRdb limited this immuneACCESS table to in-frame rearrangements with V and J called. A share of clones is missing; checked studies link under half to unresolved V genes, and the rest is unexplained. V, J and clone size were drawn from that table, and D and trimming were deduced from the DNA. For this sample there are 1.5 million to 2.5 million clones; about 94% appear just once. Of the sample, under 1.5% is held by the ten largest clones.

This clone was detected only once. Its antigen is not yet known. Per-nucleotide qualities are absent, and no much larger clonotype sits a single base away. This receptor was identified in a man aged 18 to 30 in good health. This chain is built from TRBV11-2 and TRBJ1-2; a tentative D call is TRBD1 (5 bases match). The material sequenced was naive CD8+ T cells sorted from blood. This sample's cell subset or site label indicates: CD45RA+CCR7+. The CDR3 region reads CASSLDLGVTRDYGYTF. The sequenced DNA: TGTGCCAGCAGCTTAGATTTAGGGGTAACGAGGGACTATGGCTACACCTTC.